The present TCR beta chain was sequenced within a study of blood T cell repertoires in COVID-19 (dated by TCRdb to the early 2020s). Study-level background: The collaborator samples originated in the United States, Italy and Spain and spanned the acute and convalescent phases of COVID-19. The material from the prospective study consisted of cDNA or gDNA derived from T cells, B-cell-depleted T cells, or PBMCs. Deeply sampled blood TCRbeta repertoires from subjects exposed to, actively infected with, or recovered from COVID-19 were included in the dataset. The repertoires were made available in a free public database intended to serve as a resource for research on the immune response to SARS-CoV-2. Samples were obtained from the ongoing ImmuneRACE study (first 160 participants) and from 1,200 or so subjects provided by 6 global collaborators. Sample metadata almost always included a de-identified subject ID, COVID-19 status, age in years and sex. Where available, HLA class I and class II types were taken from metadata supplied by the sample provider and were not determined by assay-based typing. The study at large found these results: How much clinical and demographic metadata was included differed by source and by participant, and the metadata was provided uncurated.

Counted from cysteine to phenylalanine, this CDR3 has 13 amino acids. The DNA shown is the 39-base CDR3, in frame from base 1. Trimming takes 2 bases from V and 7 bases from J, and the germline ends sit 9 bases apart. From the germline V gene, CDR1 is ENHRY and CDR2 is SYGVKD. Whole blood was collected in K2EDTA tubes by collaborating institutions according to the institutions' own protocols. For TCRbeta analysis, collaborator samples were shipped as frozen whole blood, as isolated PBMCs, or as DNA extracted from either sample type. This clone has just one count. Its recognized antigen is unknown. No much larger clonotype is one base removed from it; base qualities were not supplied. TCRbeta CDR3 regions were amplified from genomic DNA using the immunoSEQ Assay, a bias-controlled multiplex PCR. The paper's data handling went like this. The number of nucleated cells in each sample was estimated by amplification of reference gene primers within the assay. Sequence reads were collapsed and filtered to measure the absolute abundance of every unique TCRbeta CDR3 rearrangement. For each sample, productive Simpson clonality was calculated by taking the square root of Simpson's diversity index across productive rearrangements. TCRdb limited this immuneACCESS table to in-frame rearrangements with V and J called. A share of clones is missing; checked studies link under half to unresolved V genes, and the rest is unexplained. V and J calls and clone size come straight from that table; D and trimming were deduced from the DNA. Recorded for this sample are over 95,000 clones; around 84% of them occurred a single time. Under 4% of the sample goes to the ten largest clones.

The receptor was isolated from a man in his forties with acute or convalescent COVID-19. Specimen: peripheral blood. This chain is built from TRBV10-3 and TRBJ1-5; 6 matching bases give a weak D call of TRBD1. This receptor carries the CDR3 CAISEGGGQPQHF. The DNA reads TGTGCCATCAGTGAGGGGGGCGGACAGCCCCAGCATTTT.